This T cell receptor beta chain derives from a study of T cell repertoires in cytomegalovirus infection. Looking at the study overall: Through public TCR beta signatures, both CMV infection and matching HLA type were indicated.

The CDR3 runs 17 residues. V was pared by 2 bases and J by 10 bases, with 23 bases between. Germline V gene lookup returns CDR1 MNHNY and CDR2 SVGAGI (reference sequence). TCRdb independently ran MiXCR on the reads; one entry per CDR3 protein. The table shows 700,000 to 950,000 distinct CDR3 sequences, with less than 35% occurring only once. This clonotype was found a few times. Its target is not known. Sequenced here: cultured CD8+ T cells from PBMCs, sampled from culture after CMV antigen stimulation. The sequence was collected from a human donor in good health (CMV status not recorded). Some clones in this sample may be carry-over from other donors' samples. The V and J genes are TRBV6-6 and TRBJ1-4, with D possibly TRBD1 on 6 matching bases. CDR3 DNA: TGTGCCAGCAGTTACCCCCTCCGGGACACCGTCGAGGGAAAACTGTTTTTT. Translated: CASSYPLRDTVEGKLFF.